This passage covers 11 T cell receptor beta chains from one sample sequenced in a study of T cell responses to AZD1222 COVID-19 vaccine. Repertoires were generated with immunoSEQ multiplex PCR, while TCRdb's copy carries only in-frame clones and drops some. The data show about 140,000 clones, 90% seen once. The sample was peripheral blood, taken on day 0 of AZD1222 vaccination. These receptor sequences come from an adult in good health.

This rearrangement joins TRBV3-1 (or the pseudogene TRBV3-2) to TRBJ1-4; no definite D call. Trimming stripped 1 base from V and 5 bases from J, with 2 bases between. Germline CDR1 is LGHDT and CDR2 is YNNKEL (reference sequence). The CDR3 is 12 residues long. The CDR3 bases are TGTGCCAGCAGCCAAGGGAATGAAAAACTGTTTTTT. It encodes CASSQGNEKLFF.

This chain connects TRBV18 to TRBJ1-3; perhaps TRBD1 as D (6 bases). The V gene lost 6 bases and the J gene lost 0 bases, with 15 bases spanning the gap. This CDR3 is 16 amino acids long. Germline V gene lookup returns CDR1 KGHSH and CDR2 LQKENI. The CDR3 DNA follows: TGTGCCAGCTCTCCAGTCGGACAGAACTCTGGAAACACCATATATTTT. Its protein product is CASSPVGQNSGNTIYF.

This chain connects TRBV18 to TRBJ1-1; 9 bases align to TRBD1. The CDR3 spans 17 residues. Germline-derived CDR1 and CDR2 are KGHSH and LQKENI. With 0 bases clipped from V and 5 bases from J, the junction kept 10 bases outside the gene matches. DNA for the CDR3: TGTGCCAGCTCACCACCCCGGGGTGGACAGGGGTGGACTGAAGCTTTCTTT. Amino acid sequence: CASSPPRGGQGWTEAFF.

This chain uses TRBV7-9 with TRBJ1-3, with D tentatively TRBD1 (5 bases). Trimming removed 1 base at V and 0 bases at J, with 7 bases between. Germline-derived CDR1 and CDR2 are SEHNR and FQNEAQ (reference sequence). This CDR3 is built from 15 residues. Written as DNA, the CDR3 is TGTGCCAGCAGCTTAGACAGGTCCTCTGGAAACACCATATATTTT. It yields the protein CASSLDRSSGNTIYF. Full variable domain (remainder filled in from reference TRBV7-9 and TRBJ1-3): DTGVSQNPRHKITKRGQNVTFRCDPISEHNRLYWYRQTLGQGPEFLTYFQNEAQLEKSRLLSDRFSAERPKGSFSTLEIQRTEQGDSAMYLCASSLDRSSGNTIYFGEGSWLTVV.

V gene TRBV20-1 combines with J gene TRBJ2-4; TRBD1 matches at 12 bases. The germline V gene encodes CDR1 DFQATT and CDR2 SNEGSKA (reference sequence). The CDR3 spans 15 residues. After removal of 3 bases from V and 6 bases from J, the junction contained 6 bases not matched to a gene. Here the CDR3 reads CSASAGQGARNIQYF. CDR3 bases: TGCAGTGCTAGTGCGGGACAGGGGGCGCGAAACATTCAGTACTTC.

V usage is TRBV27 and J usage is TRBJ2-2; D uncertain. CDR1 is MNHEY, CDR2 SMNVEV, per germline (reference sequence). The CDR3 runs 15 residues. Trimming took off 0 bases at V and 1 base at J, with 6 bases between the two ends. The CDR3 nucleotides are TGTGCCAGCAGTTTATCGTTTAAGAACACCGGGGAGCTGTTTTTT. This encodes CASSLSFKNTGELFF.

Only one count was recorded for this clone. The rearrangement joins TRBV25-1 to TRBJ1-4; D gene ambiguous. The germline gives CDR1 MGHDK, CDR2 SYGVNS. CDR3 length: 18 amino acids. Trimming left V 2 bases short and J 0 bases short, with 16 bases between. The CDR3 sequence is CASSEGGRRRTTNEKLFF. DNA of the CDR3: TGTGCCAGCAGTGAAGGAGGGAGAAGGAGGACAACTAATGAAAAACTGTTTTTT. The whole variable domain, remainder taken from reference TRBV25-1 and TRBJ1-4, is EADIYQTPRYLVIGTGKKITLECSQTMGHDKMYWYQQDPGMELHLIHYSYGVNSTEKGDLSSESTVSRIRTEHFPLTLESARPSHTSQYLCASSEGGRRRTTNEKLFFGSGTQLSVL.

This sequence joins TRBV15 and TRBJ1-1; no reliable D call. Germline V lookup: CDR1 LNHNV, CDR2 YYDKDF (reference sequence). Trimming cost V 1 base and J 4 bases, with 10 bases left between them. The CDR3 runs to 14 residues. In DNA, the CDR3 is TGTGCCACCAGCAGAGGGCGGTTCCGCACTGAAGCTTTCTTT. Translation gives CATSRGRFRTEAFF.

The chain couples TRBV21-1 to TRBJ1-2; TRBD1 was called by the table and not checked on the DNA. TRBV21-1 is assigned pseudogene status. The CDR3 consists of 15 residues. The CDR3 here is CASSKIRQGGYGYTF. The DNA for the CDR3 is TGTGCCAGCAGCAAAATCCGACAGGGCGGCTATGGCTACACCTTC.

J is TRBJ1-4 and V is TRBV14, with a possible D match to TRBD1 (6 bases). CDR3 size: 15 residues. Per germline, CDR1 SGHDN and CDR2 FVKESK. V lost 3 bases to trimming and J lost 5 bases, with 13 bases between them. The CDR3 DNA follows: TGTGCCAGCAGCCAGCTTCGGACAGAAAATGAAAAACTGTTTTTT. Translated, it gives CASSQLRTENEKLFF.

The CDR3 nucleotides read TGTGCCAGTAGTATAAATTTTCGGGGTGGAGAGACCCAGTACTTC. It yields the protein CASSINFRGGETQYF. This sequence joins TRBV19 and TRBJ2-5; tentatively, D is TRBD2 (5 bases). This CDR3 contains 15 residues. Germline CDR1 LNHDA, CDR2 SQIVND (reference sequence). The V and J ends lost 2 bases and 4 bases respectively, with 14 bases between them.